These 29 T cell receptor beta chains share one sample of origin, sequenced in a study of T cell responses to AZD1222 COVID-19 vaccine (dated by TCRdb to about 2021). The sample's time point label, in plain terms: baseline before first vaccination. Library prep was done by the immunoSEQ multiplex PCR assay. Drawn from immuneACCESS, this table holds only the in-frame rearrangements with V and J called that TCRdb kept. Clones are partly lost; checked studies trace under half to an unresolved V gene and leave the rest unexplained. The sample table shows 90,000 to 150,000 clones, and approximately 90% are seen once. The ten largest clones represent 2% to 3% of the sample. Sequenced material: peripheral blood, taken on day 0 of AZD1222 vaccination. The source is an adult in good health.

The chain employs TRBV4-1 and TRBJ2-7, with 9 bases that match TRBD1. V shed 1 base and J 4 bases; nucleotides not matched to a gene: 5. The CDR3 spans 15 residues. The germline V gene has CDR1 MGHRA and CDR2 YSYEKL. In DNA form, the CDR3 reads TGCGCCAGCAGCCAAGGACAGGGGGGTTTTTACGAGCAGTACTTC. Amino acid sequence: CASSQGQGGFYEQYF.

The chain carries TRBV10-3 and TRBJ1-1, with 7 bases that match TRBD1. Trimming took 11 bases from V and 0 from J; bases not matched to a gene: 9. The CDR3 loop spans 14 amino acids. Germline-derived CDR1 and CDR2 are ENHRY and SYGVKD. Written as DNA, the CDR3 is TGTGCCCTTCGGGACAGCTTCATGAACACTGAAGCTTTCTTT. Its protein product is CALRDSFMNTEAFF.

J is TRBJ1-1 and V is TRBV5-6; 9 nucleotides match TRBD1. V lost 2 bases and J lost 3; bases outside the gene matches: 11. CDR1 SGHDT and CDR2 YYEEEE come from the germline V gene. This CDR3 comprises 17 residues. The CDR3 DNA sequence: TGTGCCAGCAGCTTACCGGGACAGGGTAATTTGGACACTGAAGCTTTCTTT. Encoded protein: CASSLPGQGNLDTEAFF.

The genes are TRBV30 and TRBJ1-5; TRBD1 might be the D (5 bases). The CDR3 spans 14 residues. CDR1 is GTSNPN, CDR2 SVGIG, per germline (reference sequence). V was trimmed by 0 bases and J by 6 bases, leaving 12 bases between them. The CDR3 sequence is CAWSVQLGGQPQHF. The CDR3 DNA is TGTGCCTGGAGTGTACAACTGGGGGGTCAGCCCCAGCATTTT.

The CDR3 region is CASSLVPKTGAAGTEAFF. As DNA, the CDR3 is TGTGCCAGCAGCTTGGTGCCCAAAACAGGGGCGGCGGGCACTGAAGCTTTCTTT. The chain uses TRBV7-6 and TRBJ1-1, with TRBD1 identical over 7 bases. The ends lost 3 bases at V and 4 bases at J; junction bases unmatched: 17. The CDR3 spans 18 residues. Germline CDR1 reads SGHVS; CDR2 reads FNYEAQ.

The chain employs TRBV15 and TRBJ1-6; D possibly corresponds to TRBD1 (5 bases). This CDR3 has 14 residues. Trimming removed 4 bases at V and 5 bases at J, with 9 bases between. Germline V lookup: CDR1 LNHNV, CDR2 YYDKDF (reference sequence). The CDR3 sequence: CATSNRQNNSPLHF. As DNA, the CDR3 is TGTGCCACCAGCAATCGACAGAATAATTCACCCCTCCACTTT.

The chain combines TRBV29-1 with TRBJ2-7; 7 nucleotides match TRBD1. The CDR3 runs 12 residues. V shed 7 bases and J 3 bases; nucleotides not matched to a gene: 6. Germline loops: CDR1 SQVTM, CDR2 ANQGSEA. CDR3 sequence: CSARQGSYEQYF. CDR3 nucleotide sequence: TGCAGCGCGCGACAGGGAAGCTACGAGCAGTACTTC.

This clone appeared a single time. The chain uses TRBV10-3 and TRBJ2-1, with D possibly being TRBD2 (6 bases). This CDR3 is 14 amino acids long. The V and J ends lost 4 bases and 2 bases respectively, with 9 bases between them. In germline, CDR1 is ENHRY, CDR2 SYGVKD. CDR3 amino acids: CAISGGETYNEQFF. The CDR3 DNA sequence: TGTGCCATCAGTGGGGGGGAGACCTACAATGAGCAGTTCTTC.

The chain recombines TRBV2 with TRBJ2-3; D gene uncertain. CDR1 and CDR2 (germline): SNHLY, FYNNEI. V was trimmed by 4 bases and J by 7 bases, leaving 12 bases between them. The CDR3 extends over 13 amino acids. The CDR3 DNA reads as TGTGCCAGCAGTGCCGACCATTCCCATACGCAGTATTTT. This codes for CASSADHSHTQYF.

The rearrangement joins TRBV7-8 to TRBJ1-2; no clear D. V was cut by 3 bases and J by 8 bases, with 13 bases left in between. The CDR3 totals 13 residues. Germline CDR1 is SGHVS and CDR2 is FQNEAQ. CDR3 in amino acids: CASSFGETMGYTF. The DNA for the CDR3 is TGTGCCAGCAGCTTTGGGGAAACAATGGGCTACACCTTC.

The rearrangement uses TRBV18 and TRBJ2-5; possible D gene TRBD1, 5 bases. Trimming removed 3 bases from V and 4 bases from J, with 9 bases in between. Germline loops: CDR1 KGHSH, CDR2 LQKENI. This CDR3 spans 13 amino acids. The CDR3 DNA reads as TGTGCCAGCTCACCCATCCAGGGAGAGACCCAGTACTTC. It is translated as CASSPIQGETQYF.

This clone was found once. The chain carries TRBV2 and TRBJ2-7, with TRBD2 identical over 10 bases. Per germline, CDR1 SNHLY and CDR2 FYNNEI. After removal of 5 bases from V and 3 bases from J, the junction contained 7 bases not matched to a gene. CDR3 length: 15 amino acids. CDR3 bases: TGTGCCAGCAGTCTCTCAGCGGGAGGGAGCTACGAGCAGTACTTC. Translating it yields CASSLSAGGSYEQYF.

This chain joins TRBV10-1 and TRBJ2-7; 11 bases match TRBD2. V lost 5 bases to trimming and J lost 4 bases; unmatched junction nucleotides: 1. CDR1 is WNHNN and CDR2 is SYGVQD in the germline V gene (reference sequence). The CDR3 consists of 13 residues. CDR3 in DNA: TGCGCCAGCAGTACTAGCGGGAGTTACGAGCAGTACTTC. Encoded protein: CASSTSGSYEQYF.

This rearrangement joins TRBV9 to TRBJ1-1; the match to TRBD1 covers 7 bases. Germline CDR1 reads SGDLS; CDR2 reads YYNGEE. The V and J ends lost 4 bases and 1 base, in that order; junction bases with no gene match: 4. This CDR3 contains 14 residues. The CDR3 DNA reads TGTGCCAGCAGCCCGACAGGGCCGAACACTGAAGCTTTCTTT. It codes for CASSPTGPNTEAFF. Drawing the rest from reference TRBV9 and TRBJ1-1, the complete variable domain is DSGVTQTPKHLITATGQRVTLRCSPRSGDLSVYWYQQSLDQGLQFLIQYYNGEERAKGNILERFSAQQFPDLHSELNLSSLELGDSALYFCASSPTGPNTEAFFGQGTRLTVV.

The chain carries TRBV27 and TRBJ1-1; D ambiguous. Germline V gene data show CDR1 as MNHEY and CDR2 as SMNVEV (reference sequence). The CDR3 extends over 13 amino acids. V dropped 3 bases and J dropped 0 bases, with 5 bases sitting between them. DNA of the CDR3: TGTGCCAGCAGTTTCTACGTGAACACTGAAGCTTTCTTT. Amino acids: CASSFYVNTEAFF.

The V call is TRBV25-1, the J call TRBJ2-7; D gene unclear. The CDR3 runs 13 residues. CDR1 MGHDK and CDR2 SYGVNS come from the germline V gene. V was shortened by 3 bases and J by 8 bases, with 14 bases between the two germline ends. CDR3 protein: CASSDFGRLKQYF. The CDR3 DNA reads as TGTGCCAGCAGTGACTTCGGACGGCTCAAGCAGTACTTC.

The rearrangement uses TRBV5-1 and TRBJ2-1; 8 positions match TRBD2. The CDR3 covers 16 residues. V was clipped by 4 bases and J by 10 bases; unmatched bases: 16. The germline gives CDR1 SGHRS, CDR2 YFSETQ. CDR3 in amino acids: CASSPASGLDSNEQFF. The CDR3 region has the DNA TGCGCCAGCAGCCCAGCCTCGGGACTAGATTCGAACGAGCAGTTCTTC.

Here the CDR3 DNA reads TGTGCCAGCAGCTTAGGTCGGGCAGGGGCCCGCACTGAAGCTTTCTTT. Translating gives CASSLGRAGARTEAFF. V usage is TRBV7-6 and J usage is TRBJ1-1; D is possibly TRBD1 (6 bases). The CDR3 totals 16 residues. The germline CDR1 and CDR2 sequences are SGHVS and FNYEAQ. Trimming took 1 base from V and 4 from J, leaving 16 bases between them. The whole variable domain, filled in from reference TRBV7-6 and TRBJ1-1, reads GAGVSQSPRYKVTKRGQDVALRCDPISGHVSLYWYRQALGQGPEFLTYFNYEAQQDKSGLPNDRFSAERPEGSISTLTIQRTEQRDSAMYRCASSLGRAGARTEAFFGQGTRLTVV.

The chain employs TRBV14 and TRBJ2-1, with D unresolved. Trimming stripped 1 base from V and 9 bases from J, with 22 bases between. In germline, CDR1 is SGHDN, CDR2 FVKESK. This CDR3 region has 17 residues. In DNA form, the CDR3 reads TGTGCCAGCAGCCAAGGTCTGGGAACTTTGATGAAGGGTGAGCAGTTCTTC. As protein: CASSQGLGTLMKGEQFF.

J is TRBJ1-5 and V is TRBV28; the D is unclear. Per germline, CDR1 MDHEN and CDR2 SYDVKM. V was cut by 3 bases and J by 6 bases, with 12 bases left in between. The CDR3 is 14 residues long. The CDR3 reads CASSLNFVTQPQHF. The DNA for the CDR3 is TGTGCCAGCAGTTTGAATTTTGTTACTCAGCCCCAGCATTTT.

V usage is TRBV9 and J usage is TRBJ1-2, with 7 bases lining up with TRBD1. The trim removed 4 bases at V and 0 bases at J, leaving 9 bases unmatched. This CDR3 has 16 residues. The germline V gene has CDR1 SGDLS and CDR2 YYNGEE. The CDR3 sequence: CASSPGGTTPNYGYTF. The CDR3 DNA reads as TGTGCCAGCAGCCCAGGGGGGACAACACCTAACTATGGCTACACCTTC.

The chain uses TRBV24-1 and TRBJ2-6, with D hard to call. The germline gives CDR1 KGHDR, CDR2 SFDVKD. The V end lost 5 bases, the J end lost 2 bases, and 3 bases lay between the germline ends. CDR3 length: 13 amino acids. The CDR3 protein is CATSGAGANVLTF. In DNA form, the CDR3 reads TGTGCCACCAGTGGGGCTGGGGCCAACGTCCTGACTTTC.

This clone came up once. This rearrangement joins TRBV19 to TRBJ2-6, with 9 bases identical to TRBD1. V shed 5 bases and J 2 bases; nucleotides not matched to a gene: 7. Germline assignment: CDR1 LNHDA and CDR2 SQIVND (reference sequence). There are 17 residues in the CDR3. CDR3 coding DNA: TGTGCCAGTAGTCCCCCACAGGGGGCTACTGGGGCCAACGTCCTGACTTTC. The encoded protein is CASSPPQGATGANVLTF.

V usage is TRBV20-1 and J usage is TRBJ1-5, with D perhaps matching TRBD1 (5 bases). Germline V lookup: CDR1 DFQATT, CDR2 SNEGSKA (reference sequence). The CDR3 has 11 amino acids. The ends were cut back, 0 bases at V and 12 bases at J, with 9 bases in the middle. CDR3 residues: CSARDIRDQHF. The CDR3 nucleotides are TGCAGTGCTAGAGATATCAGGGACCAGCATTTT.

As for this clone: The same CDR3 arises from other DNA sequences in this sample as well. This chain links TRBV30 with TRBJ2-1, with no clear D. The germline CDR1 and CDR2 sequences are GTSNPN and SVGIG (reference sequence). This CDR3 is 15 amino acids long. Trimming took off 1 base at V and 0 bases at J, with 10 bases between the two ends. The CDR3 here is CAWSGGGRSYNEQFF. As DNA, the CDR3 is TGTGCCTGGAGTGGGGGTGGTCGCTCCTACAATGAGCAGTTCTTC.

The CDR3 loop reads CASSGRGVYGNTIYF. The CDR3 DNA sequence: TGTGCCAGTAGTGGCAGGGGCGTGTATGGAAACACCATATATTTT. The rearrangement joins TRBV19 to TRBJ1-3; D possibly corresponds to TRBD1 (6 bases). The V gene's germline CDR1 is LNHDA and CDR2 SQIVND (reference sequence). The ends were cut back, 5 bases at V and 3 bases at J, with 14 bases in the middle. This CDR3 region has 15 residues.

This chain links TRBV6-4 with TRBJ2-3, with 9 bases that match TRBD2. This CDR3 spans 17 amino acids. Germline CDR1 and CDR2: MRHNA and SNTAGT. V lost 0 bases, J lost 8 bases, and 12 bases stayed unmatched. The CDR3 coding sequence is TGTGCCAGCAGTGACTCCAGGCGGGAGGGCCTTTATGGTACGCAGTATTTT. This encodes CASSDSRREGLYGTQYF.

This clone was seen more than once but under ten times. The CDR3, as DNA: TGTGCCAGCAGTTTAAATAGGAGGGTCTCTGGGGCCAACGTCCTGACTTTC. Residues: CASSLNRRVSGANVLTF. This rearrangement joins TRBV27 to TRBJ2-6, with D possibly being TRBD2 (6 bases). V lost 2 bases and J 0 bases, leaving 11 bases between the germline ends. The CDR3 covers 17 residues. CDR1 is MNHEY, CDR2 SMNVEV, per germline (reference sequence).

The chain is built from TRBV19 and TRBJ1-2; D may be TRBD1 (5 bases). The CDR3 is made up of 15 amino acids. Germline assignment: CDR1 LNHDA and CDR2 SQIVND (reference sequence). The V gene lost 4 bases and the J gene lost 4 bases, with 16 bases spanning the gap. CDR3 loop: CASSTGRGTGYGYTF. The CDR3, as DNA: TGTGCCAGTAGTACCGGGAGGGGAACAGGCTATGGCTACACCTTC.